These 20 T cell receptor beta chains were all obtained from the same sample, sequenced in a study of T-cell reconstitution after alpha-beta-depleted transplantation in children. The TCRbeta library was prepared with unique molecular identifiers. Each CDR3 protein is one row after TCRdb ran MiXCR on the PCR reads. The sample holds around 370,000 distinct CDR3 sequences, approximately 10% seen once. The sequenced sample was PBMCs from the stem cell graft donor, obtained from the stem cell graft. The receptor set was obtained from a human donor who donated a stem cell graft to a child with acute lymphoblastic leukemia.

In this sample, this clonotype turned up many times. In nucleotides, the CDR3 is TGTGCCAGCAGTCCCACAGATACGCAGTATTTT. It translates to CASSPTDTQYF. This chain joins TRBV12-3 or TRBV12-4 and TRBJ2-3; D is uncertain. This CDR3 spans 11 amino acids. Trimming removed 5 bases from V and 2 bases from J, with 2 bases in between.

This chain joins TRBV5-1 and TRBJ2-1; the match to TRBD2 covers 10 bases. CDR3 length equals 19 residues. The germline CDR1 and CDR2 sequences are SGHRS and YFSETQ. Trimming at V came to 0 bases and at J to 3 bases, leaving 12 bases not matched to a gene. CDR3 sequence reads: CASSLGPGTSVGVYNEQFF. For the CDR3, the DNA is TGCGCCAGCAGCTTGGGCCCCGGGACTAGCGTGGGAGTCTACAATGAGCAGTTCTTC. The full variable domain, completed using reference TRBV5-1 and TRBJ2-1, is KAGVTQTPRYLIKTRGQQVTLSCSPISGHRSVSWYQQTPGQGLQFLFEYFSETQRNKGNFPGRFSGRQFSNSRSEMNVSTLELGDSALYLCASSLGPGTSVGVYNEQFFGPGTRLTVL.

The chain links TRBV11-2 to TRBJ1-1, with 7 bases matching TRBD1. The CDR3 is 17 residues long. V shed 0 bases, J shed 3 bases, and the junction held 10 bases outside the gene matches. The germline CDR1 and CDR2 sequences are SGHAT and FQNNGV. The CDR3 nucleotides are TGTGCCAGCAGCTTAGATCGTTGGGGACAGTACGACACTGAAGCTTTCTTT. It specifies CASSLDRWGQYDTEAFF.

Only a few counts were recorded for this clonotype. The genes are TRBV12-3 or TRBV12-4 and TRBJ1-5, with 7 bases that match TRBD1. The CDR3 contains 16 residues. The V and J ends lost 3 bases and 7 bases, in that order; junction bases with no gene match: 12. As DNA, the CDR3 is TGTGCCAGCAGTTTGCTATCTAAGGACAGGACACAGCCCCAGCATTTT. Protein sequence: CASSLLSKDRTQPQHF.

This clonotype was counted many times. Its ends do not fully match the called genes, so a read error is possible. The chain joins TRBV6-1 to TRBJ2-1; 11 bases line up with TRBD2. The V gene's germline CDR1 is MNHNS and CDR2 SASEGT. The CDR3 runs to 17 residues. The CDR3 sequence is CAISEALLAGGNNEQFF. The CDR3 DNA reads as TGTGCCATCAGTGAAGCCCTTCTAGCGGGAGGAAACAATGAGCAGTTCTTC.

This clonotype was seen ten or more times. V and J are TRBV11-2 and TRBJ2-1; the D is unclear. CDR1 and CDR2 from the germline V gene are SGHAT and FQNNGV. Trimming took 6 bases from V and 0 from J, leaving 12 bases between them. The CDR3 is 15 amino acids. The DNA of the CDR3 is TGTGCCAGCAGTCTTAGTCGGAGCTCCTACAATGAGCAGTTCTTC. This codes for CASSLSRSSYNEQFF. Full variable domain (missing parts from reference TRBV11-2 and TRBJ2-1): EAGVAQSPRYKIIEKRQSVAFWCNPISGHATLYWYQQILGQGPKLLIQFQNNGVVDDSQLPKDRFSAERLKGVDSTLKIQPAKLEDSAVYLCASSLSRSSYNEQFFGPGTRLTVL.

This clonotype showed up many times. This chain joins TRBV7-2 and TRBJ1-1; D not certain. Trimming shortened V by 1 base and J by 10 bases, and 10 bases separated the two germline ends. The CDR3 has 12 residues. CDR1 is SGHTA and CDR2 is FQGNSA in the germline V gene. The CDR3 loop is CASSLVPAAAFF. The DNA for the CDR3 is TGTGCCAGCAGCTTAGTGCCTGCCGCAGCTTTCTTT.

The rearrangement links TRBV5-1 to TRBJ2-3; 11 nucleotides line up with TRBD2. Germline trimming cut 4 bases from V and 2 bases from J; bases unmatched to any gene: 6. Germline V gene lookup returns CDR1 SGHRS and CDR2 YFSETQ. This CDR3 has 16 residues. The CDR3 DNA is TGCGCCAGCAGCCCCCTGACTAGCGGGACCACAGATACGCAGTATTTT. This gives the protein CASSPLTSGTTDTQYF.

The rearrangement uses TRBV10-1 and TRBJ2-7, with D possibly TRBD2 on 6 matching bases. The germline V gene encodes CDR1 WNHNN and CDR2 SYGVQD (reference sequence). With 0 bases removed from V and 0 bases from J, the gap between germline ends came to 9 bases. The CDR3 covers 15 residues. This chain's CDR3 is CASSESKAGSYEQYF. The CDR3 DNA is TGCGCCAGCAGTGAGTCGAAAGCGGGCTCCTACGAGCAGTACTTC.

The table lists this clonotype with many counts. The rearrangement links TRBV7-2 to TRBJ2-3, with D unclear. Trimming cost V 5 bases and J 8 bases, with 14 bases left between them. CDR3 length: 13 amino acids. Looked up from germline, CDR1 is SGHTA and CDR2 is FQGNSA. CDR3 bases: TGTGCCAGCAGCGGAAACGTAGATCGTACGCAGTATTTT. Its protein is CASSGNVDRTQYF.

The chain employs TRBV7-9 and TRBJ2-1; 7 positions match TRBD1. The CDR3 has 16 amino acids. Germline-derived CDR1 and CDR2 are SEHNR and FQNEAQ (reference sequence). V lost 5 bases, J lost 0 bases, and 7 bases stayed unmatched. This CDR3 reads CASSGTQGYSYNEQFF. The CDR3 bases are TGTGCCAGCAGCGGAACACAGGGGTACTCCTACAATGAGCAGTTCTTC.

The chain carries TRBV5-5 and TRBJ2-2, with a tentative D call TRBD2 (6 bases). CDR3 size: 14 residues. V gave up 2 bases and J gave up 6 bases, with 11 bases separating them. Germline V gives CDR1 SGHKS, CDR2 YYEKEE (reference sequence). The CDR3: CASSFSGLSGELFF. The CDR3 DNA is TGTGCCAGCAGCTTTAGCGGCCTCTCCGGGGAGCTGTTTTTT.

This clonotype occurred many times. This chain links TRBV11-2 with TRBJ2-7; D might be TRBD2 (5 bases). The CDR3 length is 15 residues. V gave up 5 bases and J gave up 1 base, with 15 bases separating them. Per the germline V gene, CDR1 is SGHAT and CDR2 is FQNNGV. The CDR3 DNA follows: TGTGCCAGCAGCCTCCGGGAAACCGGGTCCTACGAGCAGTACTTC. Translated: CASSLRETGSYEQYF.

This clonotype showed up many times. V and J are TRBV12-3 or TRBV12-4 and TRBJ2-3; TRBD2 matches 10 bases. V gave up 6 bases and J gave up 3 bases; unmatched junction bases: 3. This CDR3 region has 14 residues. The CDR3 region has the DNA TGTGCCAGCAGGATTAGCGGGAGGACAGATACGCAGTATTTT. As protein: CASRISGRTDTQYF.

The chain uses TRBV5-1 and TRBJ2-1; tentatively, D is TRBD1 or TRBD2 (6 bases each). V shed 1 base and J shed 6 bases, with 11 bases lying between them. The length of the CDR3 is 14 residues. Per germline, CDR1 SGHRS and CDR2 YFSETQ. The chain's CDR3 is CASSLRGTANEQFF. CDR3 bases: TGCGCCAGCAGCTTGAGGGGGACTGCCAATGAGCAGTTCTTC. Supplemented by reference TRBV5-1 and TRBJ2-1, the full variable domain reads KAGVTQTPRYLIKTRGQQVTLSCSPISGHRSVSWYQQTPGQGLQFLFEYFSETQRNKGNFPGRFSGRQFSNSRSEMNVSTLELGDSALYLCASSLRGTANEQFFGPGTRLTVL.

This clonotype occurred many times. The J gene is TRBJ2-5, the V gene TRBV7-9, with a tentative D call TRBD2 (6 bases). CDR3 size: 13 residues. Deletions cut 7 bases from V and 5 bases from J, with 14 bases between. Looked up from germline, CDR1 is SEHNR and CDR2 is FQNEAQ (reference sequence). Here the CDR3 DNA reads TGTGCCAGCACCGGGACTCCCGAGGAGACCCAGTACTTC. Its translation: CASTGTPEETQYF.

This clonotype has just a few counts. V gene TRBV14 combines with J gene TRBJ1-3; TRBD1 is a possible D gene (5 bases). In germline, CDR1 is SGHDN, CDR2 FVKESK. V lost 4 bases and J 0 bases, leaving 13 bases between the germline ends. CDR3 length: 16 amino acids. The CDR3, as DNA: TGTGCCAGCAGCCCAGGGAGGACAACCTCTGGAAACACCATATATTTT. Amino acid sequence: CASSPGRTTSGNTIYF.

This clonotype was counted only a few times. The chain has TRBV29-1 and TRBJ2-3, with 7 bases identical to TRBD2. Germline V gives CDR1 SQVTM, CDR2 ANQGSEA. This CDR3 contains 13 residues. Trimming took 3 bases from V and 4 from J; bases not matched to a gene: 4. The CDR3 coding sequence is TGCAGCGTTGAGGGGGGGATGTCAGATACGCAGTATTTT. Its translation: CSVEGGMSDTQYF.

This clonotype was seen a handful of times. V and J are TRBV4-3 and TRBJ2-6; D call uncertain. CDR1 and CDR2 (germline): LGHNA, YSLEER. Trimming stripped 0 bases from V and 0 bases from J, with 6 bases between. CDR3 length equals 16 residues. In DNA, the CDR3 is TGCGCCAGCAGCCAAGAAATGAGCTCTGGGGCCAACGTCCTGACTTTC. Its translation: CASSQEMSSGANVLTF.

This clonotype was seen repeatedly, ten times or more. V is TRBV15 and J is TRBJ1-2; 7 bases are shared with TRBD1. Looked up from germline, CDR1 is LNHNV and CDR2 is YYDKDF (reference sequence). The J segment lost 4 bases and the V segment lost 5 bases, leaving 10 bases of the junction unmatched. This CDR3 spans 15 amino acids. The CDR3, as DNA: TGTGCCACCAGCGGACGTGGGACAGCAGCCTATGGCTACACCTTC. Amino acids: CATSGRGTAAYGYTF.